This note documents a single T cell receptor beta chain sequence. Its specificity is unknown. These data are taken from a study of naive and memory T cell subsets. Regarding the study as a whole: Over 95% of naive TCR sequences appeared only once after error correction, unlike memory subsets.

Per the germline V gene, CDR1 is SQVTM and CDR2 is ANQGSEA. This CDR3 is built from 13 residues. V was clipped by 4 bases and J by 7 bases, with 16 bases between them. The beta constant-region primer was an equimolar mix of two oligonucleotides covering TRBC1 and TRBC2. A single record per CDR3 protein comes from TCRdb applying MiXCR to the UMI-ligation and nested PCR reads. This table has 130,000 to 150,000 distinct CDR3 sequences, over 15% appearing once. Cells stained for CD3, CD4, CD8, CD45RA and CD27 were sorted into four subsets. The chain has TRBV29-1 and TRBJ1-2; the D is unclear. The sequence was collected from a human donor in good health. The sequencing sample was made of naive CD4+ T cells from blood. CDR3 coding DNA: TGCAGCGTTGTTGGGCAGCCCTTACGTGGCTACACCTTC. Protein sequence: CSVVGQPLRGYTF.